This TCR beta chain was found in a study of T cell responses to AZD1222 COVID-19 vaccine. Findings of the study overall: Reportedly, close to half of spike-specific TCRs are directed against unmutated variant regions.

This clone appeared a single time. Its matching antigen is unknown. Measured with immunoSEQ multiplex PCR; TCRdb has only the in-frame clones, and not every one. The table shows roughly 33,000 clones, with about four fifths occurring only once. With V trimmed by 6 bases and J by 1 base, 3 bases remained unmatched. The CDR3 spans 13 residues. Germline CDR1 reads MNHEY; CDR2 reads SVGAGI. The sample here was peripheral blood, taken 28 days after the second AZD1222 dose. The TCR comes from an adult who received the AZD1222 COVID-19 vaccine. The rearrangement uses TRBV6-5 and TRBJ2-7; 7 bases map to TRBD1. CDR3 region: CASSTQGSYEQYF. Written as DNA, the CDR3 is TGTGCCAGCAGCACACAGGGGTCCTACGAGCAGTACTTC.